The 11 T cell receptor beta chains reported below all come from one sample, sequenced in a study of shared clonotypes between healthy human individuals. Produced via immunoSEQ multiplex PCR; TCRdb's table is partial and in-frame only. Here the sample spans fewer than 3 million clones, approximately 90% being singletons. Input material: naive CD4+ T cells from PBMCs. The subset denotes: CD45RA+ positively selected. Receptor source: a man in his late teens or twenties in good health. Some clones in this sample may be carry-over from other donors' samples.

The CDR3 protein is CATSRDPSEKLFF. CDR3 nucleotides: TGTGCCACCAGCAGAGACCCATCCGAAAAACTGTTTTTT. The rearrangement uses TRBV15 and TRBJ1-4, with D uncertain. Trimming pared 0 bases from V and 8 bases from J, leaving 7 bases between. This CDR3 is built from 13 residues. The V gene's germline CDR1 is LNHNV and CDR2 YYDKDF (reference sequence). Combining the CDR3 with reference TRBV15 and TRBJ1-4 gives the whole variable domain DAMVIQNPRYQVTQFGKPVTLSCSQTLNHNVMYWYQQKSSQAPKLLFHYYDKDFNNEADTPDNFQSRRPNTSFCFLDIRSPGLGDTAMYLCATSRDPSEKLFFGSGTQLSVL.

This chain uses TRBV28 with TRBJ2-3; the match to TRBD1 covers 8 bases. J was trimmed by 2 bases and V by 2 bases; bases with no gene match: 9. CDR1 and CDR2 from the germline V gene are MDHEN and SYDVKM. The CDR3 has 17 amino acids. For the CDR3, the DNA is TGTGCCAGCAGTTTAGTTGGACAGGGCTTCACCACAGATACGCAGTATTTT. This gives the protein CASSLVGQGFTTDTQYF.

This clone was counted once. V and J are TRBV7-2 and TRBJ1-6, with D perhaps matching TRBD1 (5 bases). Germline V gene data show CDR1 as SGHTA and CDR2 as FQGNSA. The CDR3 runs to 16 residues. V dropped 5 bases and J dropped 5 bases, with 16 bases sitting between them. CDR3 bases: TGTGCCAGCAGCAAGCAGGGTTATCGAAATAATTCACCCCTCCACTTT. Protein product: CASSKQGYRNNSPLHF.

The CDR3 sequence: CASSLALTSTDTQYF. CDR3 nucleotide sequence: TGTGCCAGCAGCTTAGCACTGACTAGCACAGATACGCAGTATTTT. The chain uses TRBV11-2 and TRBJ2-3; D uncertain. This CDR3 contains 15 residues. Trimming removed 1 base at V and 0 bases at J, with 8 bases between. Germline V gene sequence: CDR1 SGHAT, CDR2 FQNNGV.

CDR3 sequence: CASSPSVTGDYYGYTF. Written as DNA, the CDR3 is TGTGCCAGCAGCCCCTCCGTGACAGGGGATTACTATGGCTACACCTTC. The J gene is TRBJ1-2, the V gene TRBV7-2, with TRBD1 identical over 8 bases. The CDR3 length is 16 residues. V trimming: 5 bases; J trimming: 3 bases; junction bases outside the gene matches: 11. Per the germline V gene, CDR1 is SGHTA and CDR2 is FQGNSA.

The CDR3, as DNA: TGCAGTGCTCAAAGGGACACTGAAGCTTTCTTT. Translated: CSAQRDTEAFF. The chain employs TRBV20-1 and TRBJ1-1; D is uncertain. Germline loops: CDR1 DFQATT, CDR2 SNEGSKA (reference sequence). The germline V and J ends were trimmed by 5 bases and 3 bases, with 7 bases remaining between them. The CDR3 has 11 amino acids.

The chain couples TRBV12-5 to TRBJ1-2; TRBD1 matches at 8 bases. Per the germline V gene, CDR1 is LGHNT and CDR2 is FRNRAP. The J segment lost 7 bases and the V segment lost 6 bases, leaving 4 bases of the junction unmatched. The CDR3 is 12 residues long. The CDR3 DNA sequence: TGTGCTAGTGGGACAGGGGATGGTGGCTACACCTTC. Translation: CASGTGDGGYTF. The full variable domain, its missing parts supplied by reference TRBV12-5 and TRBJ1-2, is DARVTQTPRHKVTEMGQEVTMRCQPILGHNTVFWYRQTMMQGLELLAYFRNRAPLDDSGMPKDRFSAEMPDATLATLKIQPSEPRDSAVYFCASGTGDGGYTFGSGTRLTVV.

The chain carries TRBV21-1 and TRBJ2-7; the D call TRBD2 from the table was never checked on the DNA. TRBV21-1 is a recognized pseudogene. The CDR3 totals 16 residues. The CDR3 DNA is TGTGCCAGCAGCAAAGACTGGGAGGGGAGAGGCTACGAGCAGTACTTC. This sequence encodes CASSKDWEGRGYEQYF.

This sequence joins TRBV27 and TRBJ1-5, with no clear D. V shed 1 base and J shed 7 bases, with 11 bases lying between them. Germline CDR1 reads MNHEY; CDR2 reads SMNVEV (reference sequence). The CDR3 has 14 amino acids. The CDR3 here is CASSLYGGGQPQHF. The CDR3, as DNA: TGTGCCAGCAGTTTATATGGTGGAGGGCAGCCCCAGCATTTT.

The chain is built from TRBV18 and TRBJ2-7; no reliable D call. This CDR3 is built from 14 residues. CDR1 is KGHSH and CDR2 is LQKENI in the germline V gene. Trimming removed 6 bases at V and 0 bases at J, with 12 bases between. The CDR3 nucleotides are TGTGCCAGCTCGCCTGATTCTAGCTCCTACGAGCAGTACTTC. This translates into CASSPDSSSYEQYF.

As to this clone: Other DNA sequences from this sample encode an identical CDR3 as well. The V and J genes are TRBV18 and TRBJ2-1; TRBD1 aligns across 7 bases. Germline V gives CDR1 KGHSH, CDR2 LQKENI. CDR3 size: 13 residues. The V and J ends lost 1 base and 6 bases, in that order; junction bases with no gene match: 0. The CDR3 sequence: CASSPQGANEQFF. In DNA, the CDR3 is TGTGCCAGCTCACCACAGGGGGCCAATGAGCAGTTCTTC. Full variable domain (outside the CDR3, taken from reference TRBV18 and TRBJ2-1): NAGVMQNPRHLVRRRGQEARLRCSPMKGHSHVYWYRQLPEEGLKFMVYLQKENIIDESGMPKERFSAEFPKEGPSILRIQQVVRGDSAAYFCASSPQGANEQFFGPGTRLTVL.